This T cell receptor beta chain was recorded in a study of blood T cell repertoires in COVID-19. Study-wide context: PBMCs, B-cell-depleted T cells, or T cells were the source of the cDNA or gDNA that made up the material.

As processed by the authors: Estimates of nucleated cell counts were drawn from the amplification of reference gene primers. Produced via immunoSEQ multiplex PCR; TCRdb's table is partial and in-frame only. The DNA was the basis for D and trimming; V, J and clone size are from that table. The sample gives approximately 240,000 clones, less than 85% of which show up once; 4.5% to 5% is in the top ten. This CDR3 spans 14 amino acids. Germline CDR1 is MNHEY and CDR2 is SVGAGI. V trimming: 2 bases; J trimming: 6 bases; junction bases outside the gene matches: 4. The chain has TRBV6-5 and TRBJ2-7; 10 nucleotides match TRBD1. This receptor was obtained from a woman aged 80 or older with active or convalescent COVID-19. Sequenced: peripheral blood. The CDR3 spells CASSYGTGVREQYF. The CDR3 bases are TGTGCCAGCAGTTACGGGACAGGGGTACGCGAGCAGTACTTC.